This TCR beta chain is from a study of response to subunit inactivated influenza vaccine. The CDR3 extends over 14 amino acids. Germline-derived CDR1 and CDR2 are MNHEY and SVGAGI. The germline V and J ends were trimmed by 2 bases and 1 base, with 8 bases remaining between them. Each CDR3 protein gets one entry after TCRdb re-called the RT-PCR reads with MiXCR. The repertoire holds more than 500,000 distinct CDR3 sequences, with over 9% as singletons. The data also belong to a second study, concerning T cells expressing NK-cell markers. That paper notes: TCR beta cDNA was made by 5'RACE template switching with UMIs. It was from sorted CD3+CD56+NKG2C+, CD3+CD56+NKG2C- and CD3+CD56-NKG2C+ T cells that TCR beta repertoires came. In roughly six donors, dominant NKG2C+ clonotypes were about 1.0-7.0% of CD8+ T cells. Clones of NKG2C+ T cells that had expanded were of unclear HCMV specificity.

The clonotype comes from a middle-aged man who received an inactivated influenza vaccine. V and J are TRBV6-5 and TRBJ1-1, with D uncertain. The source material was PBMCs from blood, sampled on the day of vaccination. CDR3 residues: CASSYGSKNTEAFF. The CDR3 bases are TGTGCCAGCAGTTACGGCAGCAAGAACACTGAAGCTTTCTTT.